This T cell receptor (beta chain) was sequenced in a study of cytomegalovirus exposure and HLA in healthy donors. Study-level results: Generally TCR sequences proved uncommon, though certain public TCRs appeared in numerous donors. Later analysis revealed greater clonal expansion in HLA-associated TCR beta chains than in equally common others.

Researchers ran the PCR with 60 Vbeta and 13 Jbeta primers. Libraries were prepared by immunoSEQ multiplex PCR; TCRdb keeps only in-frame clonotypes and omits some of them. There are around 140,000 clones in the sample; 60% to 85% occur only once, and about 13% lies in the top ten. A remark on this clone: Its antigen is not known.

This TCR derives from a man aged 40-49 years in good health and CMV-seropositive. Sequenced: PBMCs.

CDR3 protein: CASSPPYGRATDTQYF. CDR3 nucleotide sequence: TGTGCCAGCTCACCACCGTACGGGAGGGCTACAGATACGCAGTATTTT. The V call is TRBV18, the J call TRBJ2-3; 8 bases are a match to TRBD2. The CDR3 is made up of 16 amino acids. Germline trimming cut 0 bases from V and 3 bases from J; bases unmatched to any gene: 5. Germline CDR1 and CDR2: KGHSH and LQKENI.